This T cell receptor (beta chain) is from a study of cytomegalovirus exposure and HLA in healthy donors. General study findings and limits: An analysis was carried out at a later point. It showed that HLA-associated TCR beta chains were more clonally expanded than equally common non-associated chains. Data from an earlier analysis indicated that most TCR beta V segments were productive either about 90% or about 30% of the time. Confirmation in vitro established that a few CMV-associated chains were specific for CMV antigens. It was reportedly the case that the classifier diagnosed cytomegalovirus status with high specificity and sensitivity.

The CDR3 runs 12 residues. V lost 5 bases, J lost 6 bases, and 9 bases lay in between. The germline CDR1 and CDR2 sequences are SGHVS and FQNEAQ. The study ran its PCR with 60 Vbeta and 13 Jbeta primers. Assay: immunoSEQ multiplex PCR; the TCRdb copy retains only in-frame clones and omits some. The table shows around 100,000 clones, with 85% occurring only once. In regard to this clone: Antigen unknown.

The chain combines TRBV7-8 with TRBJ2-3, with D maybe TRBD1 (5 bases). Sequences were obtained from PBMCs. This receptor was obtained from a man between 25 and 39 years old in good health and CMV-seronegative. The CDR3 reads CASSLPGDTQYF. The CDR3 region has the DNA TGTGCCAGCAGCCTCCCAGGGGATACGCAGTATTTT. Full variable domain (remainder filled in from reference TRBV7-8 and TRBJ2-3): GAGVSQSPRYKVAKRGQDVALRCDPISGHVSLFWYQQALGQGPEFLTYFQNEAQLDKSGLPSDRFFAERPEGSVSTLKIQRTQQEDSAVYLCASSLPGDTQYFGPGTRLTVL.